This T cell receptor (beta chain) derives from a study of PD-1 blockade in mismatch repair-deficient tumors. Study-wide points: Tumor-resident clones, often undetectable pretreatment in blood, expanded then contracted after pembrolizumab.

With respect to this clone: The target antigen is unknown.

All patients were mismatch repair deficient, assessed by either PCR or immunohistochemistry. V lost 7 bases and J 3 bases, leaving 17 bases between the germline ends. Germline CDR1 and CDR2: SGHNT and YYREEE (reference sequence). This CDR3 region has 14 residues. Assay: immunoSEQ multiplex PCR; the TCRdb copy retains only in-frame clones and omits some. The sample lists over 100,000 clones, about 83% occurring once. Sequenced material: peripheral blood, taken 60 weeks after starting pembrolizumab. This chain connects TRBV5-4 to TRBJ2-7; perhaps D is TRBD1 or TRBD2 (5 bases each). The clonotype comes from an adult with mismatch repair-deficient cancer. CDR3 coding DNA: TGTGCCAGCGGTCCCCGGGGCAGCCTCTACGAGCAGTACTTC. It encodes CASGPRGSLYEQYF.